This TCR beta chain comes out of a study of T cells after yellow fever vaccination. Turning to the study itself: Preparation used SMART-Seq v4 Ultra Low Input for the low-cell-number fractions.

Study-wide findings and caveats: Overall, a small share of clonotypes was seen in both CD4 and CD8 compartments. Re-detected after boosting: most primary clones, 96% of CD4 and less than 90% of CD8. The presence of abundant clonotypes contaminating from the bulk population was possible in FACS-sorted repertoires.

This clonotype was seen once. Its matching antigen is unknown. This CDR3 is 19 amino acids long. Germline V lookup: CDR1 DFQATT, CDR2 SNEGSKA (reference sequence). The J segment lost 3 bases and the V segment lost 0 bases, leaving 12 bases of the junction unmatched. TCRdb analysed the 5' RACE reads with MiXCR anew, one entry per CDR3 protein. The profile shows about 340,000 distinct CDR3 sequences, 8.5% to 9% of them singletons. Sequencing was performed on PBMCs, taken on the day of the first yellow fever vaccination. The sequence was collected from a man younger than 35 who received the YFV17D yellow fever vaccine. This chain joins TRBV20-1 and TRBJ2-6, with 9 positions matching TRBD1. CDR3 sequence reads: CSARDTSGTGCCGANVLTF. CDR3 coding DNA: TGCAGTGCTAGAGACACGTCCGGGACAGGGTGCTGTGGGGCCAACGTCCTGACTTTC.